This entry describes one TCR beta chain. Germline CDR1 and CDR2: SEHNR and FQNEAQ (reference sequence). The CDR3 is made up of 16 amino acids. The trim removed 4 bases at V and 10 bases at J, leaving 16 bases unmatched. These data belong to a study of cytomegalovirus exposure and HLA in healthy donors. At the level of the study: Sequencing of about 179 million T cells in an earlier analysis found 95 million to 120 million unique TCR beta sequences.

The primer mix had 60 Vbeta and 13 Jbeta primers. Generated by immunoSEQ multiplex PCR, the TCRdb table keeps only in-frame clones and is missing some. The sample yields 120,000 or so clones, of which the top ten take up about 3.5%. The V gene is TRBV7-9, the J gene TRBJ2-1, with 7 bases matching TRBD2. This sequence was found in a man younger than 35 in good health and CMV-seronegative. Sample: PBMCs. In DNA form, the CDR3 reads TGTGCCAGCAGCTCCGGGGGGAGGAATCCCCAGGAGGAGCAGTTCTTC. Translation: CASSSGGRNPQEEQFF. The whole variable domain, remainder taken from reference TRBV7-9 and TRBJ2-1, is DTGVSQNPRHKITKRGQNVTFRCDPISEHNRLYWYRQTLGQGPEFLTYFQNEAQLEKSRLLSDRFSAERPKGSFSTLEIQRTEQGDSAMYLCASSSGGRNPQEEQFFGPGTRLTVL.